This TCR beta chain was recorded in a study of T cell clonotyping in hematopoietic cell transplantation. Turning to this clone: What it binds is not known.

Overall study findings and caveats: Few recipient clonotypes overlapped donors; over 95% were de novo at given depth. Pathologically expanded recipient clonotypes increased progressively from day 30 to day 180 as diversity fell.

Sequencing used immunoSEQ multiplex PCR; TCRdb keeps in-frame clones, though not all of them. The table has 10,000 to 15,000 clones, 90% seen once. CDR1 is GTSNPN and CDR2 is SVGIG in the germline V gene (reference sequence). V was pared by 8 bases and J by 3 bases, with 13 bases between. The CDR3 runs to 12 residues. This chain connects TRBV30 to TRBJ1-1; D remains unclear. This TCR was sampled from a young man in good health. Some clones in this sample may be carry-over from other donors' samples. Sequenced material: peripheral blood mononuclear cells. CDR3 DNA sequence: TGTGCCCAGTCCAGGAAGTACACTGAAGCTTTCTTT. Translation: CAQSRKYTEAFF. The full variable domain, in which reference TRBV30 and TRBJ1-1 provide the parts outside the CDR3, is SQTIHQWPATLVQPVGSPLSLECTVEGTSNPNLYWYRQAAGRGLQLLFYSVGIGQISSEVPQNLSASRPQDRQFILSSKKLLLSDSGFYLCAQSRKYTEAFFGQGTRLTVV.